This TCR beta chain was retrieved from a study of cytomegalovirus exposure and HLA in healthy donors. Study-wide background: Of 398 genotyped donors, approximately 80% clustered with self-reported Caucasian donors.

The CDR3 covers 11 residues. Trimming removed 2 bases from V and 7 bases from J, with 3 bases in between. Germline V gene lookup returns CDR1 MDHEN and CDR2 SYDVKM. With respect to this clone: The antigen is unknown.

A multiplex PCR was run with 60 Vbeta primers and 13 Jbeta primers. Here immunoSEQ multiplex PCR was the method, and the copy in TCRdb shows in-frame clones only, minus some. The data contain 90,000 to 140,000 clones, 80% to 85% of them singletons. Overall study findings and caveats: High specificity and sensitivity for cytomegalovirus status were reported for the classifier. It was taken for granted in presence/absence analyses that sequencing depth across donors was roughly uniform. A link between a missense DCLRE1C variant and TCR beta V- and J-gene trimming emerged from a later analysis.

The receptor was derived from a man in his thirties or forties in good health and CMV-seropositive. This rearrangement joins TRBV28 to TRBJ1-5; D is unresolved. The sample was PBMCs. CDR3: CASSLEQPQHF. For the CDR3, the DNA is TGTGCCAGCAGTTTAGAGCAGCCCCAGCATTTT.